What follows are 9 T cell receptor beta chains derived from one specimen sequenced in a study of CD8+ T cells in alopecia areata. Sequencing templates came from extracted RNA that was reverse transcribed into cDNA. Generated by immunoSEQ multiplex PCR, the TCRdb table keeps only in-frame clones and is missing some. Of 100,000 to 150,000 clones listed, approximately 49% are singletons. The specimen comprised CD8+ T cells sorted from blood, sampled at week 0. The receptors stem from a human donor with alopecia areata.

This clone was observed a few times. The chain couples TRBV6-4 to TRBJ2-6; D is uncertain. The CDR3 totals 17 residues. Germline CDR1 and CDR2: MRHNA and SNTAGT. V gave up 3 bases and J gave up 2 bases, with 14 bases separating them. CDR3 nucleotide sequence: TGTGCCAGCAGTGAGGGCCCAGATCAAGCTGGGGCCAACGTCCTGACTTTC. It specifies CASSEGPDQAGANVLTF.

This clone has a handful of counts. The V call is TRBV13, the J call TRBJ2-7; D is unclear. CDR3 size: 12 residues. The ends were cut back, 2 bases at V and 3 bases at J, with 5 bases in the middle. In germline, CDR1 is PRHDT, CDR2 FYEKMQ (reference sequence). Here the CDR3 reads CASSLSRYEQYF. CDR3 sequence (DNA): TGTGCCAGCAGCTTAAGCCGCTACGAGCAGTACTTC.

The rearrangement joins TRBV27 to TRBJ1-2, with D possibly matching TRBD1 (6 bases). The CDR3 runs 16 residues. Germline V gene lookup returns CDR1 MNHEY and CDR2 SMNVEV (reference sequence). The V end was cut by 5 bases, the J end by 1 base, with 17 bases between. In DNA, the CDR3 is TGTGCCAGCAGTCCCTCCCAGGGACATCTTAACTATGGCTACACCTTC. Protein: CASSPSQGHLNYGYTF.

Comment on this clone: Additional DNA sequences in this sample encode the identical CDR3. The CDR3 DNA sequence: TGCGCCAGCAGCTTGGGTCACGAGCAGTACTTC. This translates into CASSLGHEQYF. This chain connects TRBV5-1 to TRBJ2-7; D unresolved. Germline V gene lookup returns CDR1 SGHRS and CDR2 YFSETQ. Trimming removed 0 bases at V and 5 bases at J, with 3 bases between. This CDR3 has 11 amino acids. Complete variable domain (other parts from reference TRBV5-1 and TRBJ2-7): KAGVTQTPRYLIKTRGQQVTLSCSPISGHRSVSWYQQTPGQGLQFLFEYFSETQRNKGNFPGRFSGRQFSNSRSEMNVSTLELGDSALYLCASSLGHEQYFGPGTRLTVT.

The chain employs TRBV11-1 and TRBJ2-7, with D possibly matching TRBD2 (5 bases). The V end lost 1 base, the J end lost 1 base, and 11 bases lay between the germline ends. The CDR3 has 15 amino acids. Per germline, CDR1 SGHAT and CDR2 FQDESV (reference sequence). For the CDR3, the DNA is TGTGCCAGCAGCTTAGAGGGAGACGCGTCCTACGAGCAGTACTTC. Residues: CASSLEGDASYEQYF.

The chain carries TRBV7-8 and TRBJ1-2, with a possible D match to TRBD1 (6 bases). The germline gives CDR1 SGHVS, CDR2 FQNEAQ. This CDR3 comprises 14 residues. V lost 7 bases to trimming and J lost 8 bases, with 20 bases between them. The CDR3: CASIDPGEGVGYTF. DNA of the CDR3: TGTGCCAGCATTGACCCTGGGGAGGGGGTCGGCTACACCTTC.

This chain uses TRBV29-1 with TRBJ1-1; D is perhaps TRBD1 (5 bases). Germline V gene data show CDR1 as SQVTM and CDR2 as ANQGSEA. Trimming stripped 7 bases from V and 3 bases from J, with 21 bases between. The CDR3 contains 15 residues. CDR3 in DNA: TGCAGCGCCGACGGGACTCAGGCGTGGGACACTGAAGCTTTCTTT. Translated: CSADGTQAWDTEAFF.

The rearrangement joins TRBV6-5 to TRBJ2-7; TRBD2 is a possible D gene (5 bases). Between the trimmed V and J ends, which lost 8 bases and 1 base, there was a span of 9 bases. There are 12 residues in the CDR3. The germline gives CDR1 MNHEY, CDR2 SVGAGI. The CDR3 reads CASSGRSYEQYF. The CDR3, as DNA: TGTGCCAGCTCGGGGAGATCCTACGAGCAGTACTTC.

CDR3 sequence: CASSWFRAYEQYF. CDR3 bases: TGTGCCAGCAGTTGGTTTAGAGCCTACGAGCAGTACTTC. The chain links TRBV2 to TRBJ2-7; D gene unclear. V lost 5 bases and J lost 2, with 10 bases in between. Germline V lookup: CDR1 SNHLY, CDR2 FYNNEI. The CDR3 sequence is 13 residues long.